This T cell receptor (beta chain) was recorded in a study of cytomegalovirus exposure and HLA in healthy donors. Assay: immunoSEQ multiplex PCR; the TCRdb copy retains only in-frame clones and omits some. The sample consists of about 73,000 clones, 94% of them appearing once. The CDR3 runs to 16 residues. V was pared by 7 bases and J by 4 bases, with 11 bases of the junction left unmatched. The germline V gene encodes CDR1 MDHEN and CDR2 SYDVKM. This chain connects TRBV28 to TRBJ2-7; 12 nucleotides match TRBD1. This TCR was recovered from a woman under 30 in good health and CMV-seropositive. Material for sequencing was PBMCs. The chain's CDR3 is CASIRPGTGGTYEQYF. DNA of the CDR3: TGTGCCAGCATCCGACCGGGGACAGGGGGCACGTACGAGCAGTACTTC. The whole variable domain, filled in from reference TRBV28 and TRBJ2-7, reads DVKVTQSSRYLVKRTGEKVFLECVQDMDHENMFWYRQDPGLGLRLIYFSYDVKMKEKGDIPEGYSVSREKKERFSLILESASTNQTSMYLCASIRPGTGGTYEQYFGPGTRLTVT.